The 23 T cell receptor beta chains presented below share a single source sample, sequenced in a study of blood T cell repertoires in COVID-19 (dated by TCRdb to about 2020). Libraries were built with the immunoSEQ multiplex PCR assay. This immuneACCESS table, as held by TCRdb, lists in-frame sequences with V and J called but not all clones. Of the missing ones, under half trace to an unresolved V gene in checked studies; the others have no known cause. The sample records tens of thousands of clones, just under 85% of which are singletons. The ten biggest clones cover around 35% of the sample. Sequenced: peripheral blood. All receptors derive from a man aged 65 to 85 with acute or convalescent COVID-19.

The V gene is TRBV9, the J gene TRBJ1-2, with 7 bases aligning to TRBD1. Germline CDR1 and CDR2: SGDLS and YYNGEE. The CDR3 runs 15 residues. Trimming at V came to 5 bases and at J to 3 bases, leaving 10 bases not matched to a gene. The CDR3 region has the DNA TGTGCCAGCAGTTCAACAGGGGCGCAAGACTATGGCTACACCTTC. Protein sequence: CASSSTGAQDYGYTF.

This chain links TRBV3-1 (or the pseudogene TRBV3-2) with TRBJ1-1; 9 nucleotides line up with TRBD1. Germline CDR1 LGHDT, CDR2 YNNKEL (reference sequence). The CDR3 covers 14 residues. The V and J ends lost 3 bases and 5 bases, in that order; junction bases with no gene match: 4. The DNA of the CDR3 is TGTGCCAGCAGCCAGGGACAGGGTGGGACTGAAGCTTTCTTT. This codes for CASSQGQGGTEAFF.

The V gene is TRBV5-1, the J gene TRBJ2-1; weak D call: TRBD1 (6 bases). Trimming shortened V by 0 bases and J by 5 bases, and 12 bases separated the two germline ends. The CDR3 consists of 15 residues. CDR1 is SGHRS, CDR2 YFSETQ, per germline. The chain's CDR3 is CASSLGTGSNNEQFF. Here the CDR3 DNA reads TGCGCCAGCAGCTTGGGAACAGGGAGCAACAATGAGCAGTTCTTC.

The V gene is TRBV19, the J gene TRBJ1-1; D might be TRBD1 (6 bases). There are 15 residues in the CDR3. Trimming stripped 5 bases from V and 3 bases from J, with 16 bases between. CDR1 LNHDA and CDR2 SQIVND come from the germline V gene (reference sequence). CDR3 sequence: CASSSGRGGYTEAFF. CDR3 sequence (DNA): TGTGCCAGTAGTTCGGGCAGGGGTGGGTACACTGAAGCTTTCTTT. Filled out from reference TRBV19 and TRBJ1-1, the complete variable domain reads DGGITQSPKYLFRKEGQNVTLSCEQNLNHDAMYWYRQDPGQGLRLIYYSQIVNDFQKGDIAEGYSVSREKKESFPLTVTSAQKNPTAFYLCASSSGRGGYTEAFFGQGTRLTVV.

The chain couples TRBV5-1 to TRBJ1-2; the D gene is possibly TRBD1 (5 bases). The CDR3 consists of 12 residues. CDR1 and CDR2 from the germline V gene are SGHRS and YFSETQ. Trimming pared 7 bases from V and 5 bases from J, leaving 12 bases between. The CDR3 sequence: CASAGQGYGYTF. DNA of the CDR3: TGCGCCAGCGCAGGGCAGGGTTATGGCTACACCTTC.

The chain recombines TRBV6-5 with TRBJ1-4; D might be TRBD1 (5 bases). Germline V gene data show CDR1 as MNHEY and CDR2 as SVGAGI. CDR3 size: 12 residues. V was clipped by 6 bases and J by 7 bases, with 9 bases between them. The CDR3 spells CASRGAPEKLFF. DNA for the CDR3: TGTGCCAGCAGAGGGGCCCCTGAAAAACTGTTTTTT.

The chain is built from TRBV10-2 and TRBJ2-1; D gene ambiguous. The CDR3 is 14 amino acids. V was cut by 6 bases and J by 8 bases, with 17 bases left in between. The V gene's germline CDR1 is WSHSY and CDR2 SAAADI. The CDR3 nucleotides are TGCGCCAGCAGACCCCTCCCACAGCTCGATGAGCAGTTCTTC. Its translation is CASRPLPQLDEQFF.

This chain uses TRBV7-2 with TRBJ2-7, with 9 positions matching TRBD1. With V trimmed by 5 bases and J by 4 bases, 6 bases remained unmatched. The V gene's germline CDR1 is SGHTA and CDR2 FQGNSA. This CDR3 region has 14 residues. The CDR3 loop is CASSMDRGGYEQYF. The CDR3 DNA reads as TGTGCCAGCAGCATGGACAGGGGAGGATACGAGCAGTACTTC.

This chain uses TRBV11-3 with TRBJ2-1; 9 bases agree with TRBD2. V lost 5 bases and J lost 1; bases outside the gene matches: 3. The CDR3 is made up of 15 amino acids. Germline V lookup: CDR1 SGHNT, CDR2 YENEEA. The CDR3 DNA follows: TGTGCCAGCAGCGTAGCGGGAGAATCCTACAATGAGCAGTTCTTC. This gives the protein CASSVAGESYNEQFF. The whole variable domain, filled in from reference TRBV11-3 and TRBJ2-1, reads EAGVVQSPRYKIIEKKQPVAFWCNPISGHNTLYWYLQNLGQGPELLIRYENEEAVDDSQLPKDRFSAERLKGVDSTLKIQPAELGDSAVYLCASSVAGESYNEQFFGPGTRLTVL.

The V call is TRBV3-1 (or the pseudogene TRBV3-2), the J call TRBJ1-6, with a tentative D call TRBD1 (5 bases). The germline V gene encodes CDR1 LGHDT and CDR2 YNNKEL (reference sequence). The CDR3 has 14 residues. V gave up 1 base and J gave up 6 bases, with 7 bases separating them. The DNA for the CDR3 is TGTGCCAGCAGCCAAGTGGGGGGTAATTCACCCCTCCACTTT. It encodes CASSQVGGNSPLHF.

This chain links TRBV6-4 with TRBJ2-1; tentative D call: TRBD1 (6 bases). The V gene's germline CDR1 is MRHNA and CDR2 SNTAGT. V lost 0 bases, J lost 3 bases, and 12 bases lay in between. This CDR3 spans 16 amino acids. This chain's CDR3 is CASSDSKSGDYNEQFF. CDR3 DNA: TGTGCCAGCAGTGACTCGAAGTCAGGGGACTACAATGAGCAGTTCTTC.

The CDR3 sequence: CASSLQGTEAFF. CDR3 sequence (DNA): TGTGCCAGCAGTCTACAGGGCACTGAAGCTTTCTTT. The rearrangement links TRBV12-3 or TRBV12-4 to TRBJ1-1; weak D call: TRBD1 (6 bases). V was shortened by 5 bases and J by 4 bases, with 8 bases between the two germline ends. The CDR3 length is 12 residues.

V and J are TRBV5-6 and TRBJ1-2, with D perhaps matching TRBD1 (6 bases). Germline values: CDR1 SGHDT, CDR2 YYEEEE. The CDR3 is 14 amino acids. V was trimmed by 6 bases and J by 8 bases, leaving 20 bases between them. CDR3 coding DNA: TGTGCCAGCACCCGGAGGTTCAGGGGAAACGGCTACACCTTC. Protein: CASTRRFRGNGYTF.

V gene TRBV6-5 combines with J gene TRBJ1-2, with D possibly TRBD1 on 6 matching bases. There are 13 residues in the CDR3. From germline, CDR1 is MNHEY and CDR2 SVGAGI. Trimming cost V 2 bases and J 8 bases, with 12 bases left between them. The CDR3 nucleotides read TGTGCCAGCAGTTACGGGACATCCCGCGGCTACACCTTC. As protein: CASSYGTSRGYTF.

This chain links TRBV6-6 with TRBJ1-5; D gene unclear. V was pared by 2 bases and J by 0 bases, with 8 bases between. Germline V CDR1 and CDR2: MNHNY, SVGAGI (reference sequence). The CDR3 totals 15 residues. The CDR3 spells CASSYDKYSNQPQHF. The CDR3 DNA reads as TGTGCCAGCAGTTACGACAAGTATAGCAATCAGCCCCAGCATTTT.

The CDR3 DNA follows: TGTGCCAGCAGCTTAGGCAGGGGGATATACAATGAGCAGTTCTTC. Its protein product is CASSLGRGIYNEQFF. This chain uses TRBV7-3 with TRBJ2-1; 7 nucleotides match TRBD1. The CDR3 loop spans 15 amino acids. V was pared by 2 bases and J by 4 bases, with 5 bases of the junction left unmatched. Germline V CDR1 and CDR2: SGHTA, FQGTGA.

Here the CDR3 reads CASSLTVAKNIQYF. The CDR3 nucleotides read TGCGCCAGCTCACTAACCGTAGCCAAAAACATTCAGTACTTC. V gene TRBV5-1 combines with J gene TRBJ2-4; D gene uncertain. V was shortened by 7 bases and J by 0 bases, with 11 bases between the two germline ends. This CDR3 region has 14 residues. Per the germline V gene, CDR1 is SGHRS and CDR2 is YFSETQ.

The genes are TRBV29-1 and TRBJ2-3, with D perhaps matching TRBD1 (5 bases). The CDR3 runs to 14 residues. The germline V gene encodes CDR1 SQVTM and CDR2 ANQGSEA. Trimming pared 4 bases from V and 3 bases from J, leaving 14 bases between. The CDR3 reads CSVGVRVGTDTQYF. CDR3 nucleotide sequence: TGCAGCGTTGGCGTCAGGGTAGGGACAGATACGCAGTATTTT.

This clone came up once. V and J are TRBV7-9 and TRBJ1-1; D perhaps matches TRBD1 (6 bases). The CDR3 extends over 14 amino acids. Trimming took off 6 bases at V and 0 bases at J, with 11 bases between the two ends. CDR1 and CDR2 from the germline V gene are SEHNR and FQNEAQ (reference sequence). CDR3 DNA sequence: TGTGCCAGCAGGGGCCAGGGGTTGAACACTGAAGCTTTCTTT. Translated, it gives CASRGQGLNTEAFF.

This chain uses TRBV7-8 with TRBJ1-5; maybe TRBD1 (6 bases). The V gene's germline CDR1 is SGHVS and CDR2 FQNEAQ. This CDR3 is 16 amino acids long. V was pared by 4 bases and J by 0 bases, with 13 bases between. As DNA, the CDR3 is TGTGCCAGCAGCTCGCTAGGGGGTGCTAGCAATCAGCCCCAGCATTTT. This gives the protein CASSSLGGASNQPQHF. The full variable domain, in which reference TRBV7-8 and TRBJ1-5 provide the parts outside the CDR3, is GAGVSQSPRYKVAKRGQDVALRCDPISGHVSLFWYQQALGQGPEFLTYFQNEAQLDKSGLPSDRFFAERPEGSVSTLKIQRTQQEDSAVYLCASSSLGGASNQPQHFGDGTRLSIL.

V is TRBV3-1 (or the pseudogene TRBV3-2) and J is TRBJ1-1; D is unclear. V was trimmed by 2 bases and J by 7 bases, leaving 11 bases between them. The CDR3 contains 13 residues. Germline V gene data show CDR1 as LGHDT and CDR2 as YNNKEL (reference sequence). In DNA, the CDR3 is TGTGCCAGCAGCCAAAGTGTAGAGGGTGAAGCTTTCTTT. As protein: CASSQSVEGEAFF.

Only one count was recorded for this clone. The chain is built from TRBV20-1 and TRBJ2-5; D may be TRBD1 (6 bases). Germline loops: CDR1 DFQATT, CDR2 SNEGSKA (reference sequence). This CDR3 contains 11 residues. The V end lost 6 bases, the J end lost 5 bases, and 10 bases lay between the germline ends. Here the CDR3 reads CSAPGVETQYF. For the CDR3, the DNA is TGCAGTGCCCCAGGGGTCGAGACCCAGTACTTC.

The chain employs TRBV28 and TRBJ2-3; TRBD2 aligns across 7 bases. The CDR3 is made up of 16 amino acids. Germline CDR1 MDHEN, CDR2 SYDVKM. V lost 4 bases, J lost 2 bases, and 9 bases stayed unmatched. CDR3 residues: CASSSSGGSFTDTQYF. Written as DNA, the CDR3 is TGTGCCAGCAGTTCTAGCGGAGGGTCTTTCACAGATACGCAGTATTTT.